The rows below give T cell receptor beta chains drawn from one sample of a study of Tregs in tolerant kidney transplant recipients. Sequencing was performed with immunoSEQ multiplex PCR; in TCRdb, only in-frame clones are kept and a portion is missing. The sample holds 85,000 to 90,000 clones; approximately 94% are singletons and the top ten take over 4%. The specimen was CD8+ T cells from blood. The receptor set was obtained from a human donor in good health. The CDR3 runs from the conserved cysteine through the conserved F or W.

v_call,cdr3_aa
TRBV4-2,CASSPRTGVATDTQYF
TRBV6-5,CASSYPGGGTGELFF
TRBV2,CASSLLAGSTDTQYF
TRBV7-2,CASSWDINTGELFF
TRBV15,CATSGAGGAHYEQYF
TRBV7-8,CASSLAWTGEPYEQYF
TRBV5-4,CASSSSRDRGLYEQYF
TRBV5-6,CASSSGQGSGNTIYF
TRBV7-9,CASSLVGRLAGWVGEQFF
TRBV4-1,CASSQTAGTSFEQFF
TRBV5-8,CASRSTFYNEQFF
TRBV6-5,CATRRENLMETQYF
TRBV7-9,CASSSVAKYNEQFF
TRBV4-1,CASSQGSQRSGETQYF
TRBV9,CASSVVPSSYNEQFF
TRBV4-1,CASSQADSNTEAFF
TRBV15,CATSRAGDNEKLFF
TRBV15,CATSRAPGGINEKLFF
TRBV19,CASSLAGPDTQYF
TRBV9,CASSGLGQPQHF
TRBV5-5,CASSQLQGATYEQYF
TRBV4-1,CASSQADRASYEQYF
TRBV9,CASSVRPTGGRSTEAFF
TRBV11-2,CASSLWDNSYEQYF
TRBV14,CASSERDSPYTDTQYF
TRBV2,CASNSPRDGSTDTQYF
TRBV5-6,CASSSPDSTWGTGELFF
TRBV5-6,CASSIRTGDWEKLFF
TRBV7-2,CASSIPTGGREKLFF